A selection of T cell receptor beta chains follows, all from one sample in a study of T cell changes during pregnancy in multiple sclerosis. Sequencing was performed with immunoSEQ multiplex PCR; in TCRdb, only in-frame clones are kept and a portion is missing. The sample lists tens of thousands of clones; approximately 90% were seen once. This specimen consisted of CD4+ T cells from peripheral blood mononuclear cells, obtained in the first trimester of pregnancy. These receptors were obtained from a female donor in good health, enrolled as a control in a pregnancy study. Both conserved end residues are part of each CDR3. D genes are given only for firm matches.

TGTGCCAGCAGTCCACGTCAGGCCTACGAGCAGTACTTC	CASSPRQAYEQYF	-	TRBV27	TRBJ2-7
TGTGCCAGCAGCTTAGATCCGGCAGGCGGGATTAACTATGGCTACACCTTC	CASSLDPAGGINYGYTF	-	TRBV11-2	TRBJ1-2
TGTGCTAGTGGTTTGGAGACGGGGGGGGGAACTGAAGCTTTCTTT	CASGLETGGGTEAFF	-	TRBV12-5	TRBJ1-1
TGTGCCAGCAGTCCTAGACAGGGTTATAGCTCCTACGAGCAGTACTTC	CASSPRQGYSSYEQYF	TRBD1	TRBV27	TRBJ2-7
TGTGCCAGCAGCTTACGACTAGCGGGAAGCACAGATACGCAGTATTTT	CASSLRLAGSTDTQYF	TRBD2	TRBV7-2	TRBJ2-3
TGTGCCAGCAGAGACCAACCGGGACAGGGACCCAATGAGCAGTTCTTC	CASRDQPGQGPNEQFF	TRBD1	TRBV27	TRBJ2-1
TGTGCCAGCAGTGAAGCACGGGGTTACGGGGAGCTGTTTTTT	CASSEARGYGELFF	-	TRBV2	TRBJ2-2
TGTGCCAGCAGTTACTCTACAGGGGTAGAGACCCAGTACTTC	CASSYSTGVETQYF	TRBD1	TRBV6-6	TRBJ2-5
TGTGCCAGCAGTGATGGACACCACAATCAGCCCCAGCATTTT	CASSDGHHNQPQHF	-	TRBV6-1	TRBJ1-5
TGCAGCGTTGAAGAAGGGACAGCCACTGAAGCTTTCTTT	CSVEEGTATEAFF	TRBD1	TRBV29-1	TRBJ1-1